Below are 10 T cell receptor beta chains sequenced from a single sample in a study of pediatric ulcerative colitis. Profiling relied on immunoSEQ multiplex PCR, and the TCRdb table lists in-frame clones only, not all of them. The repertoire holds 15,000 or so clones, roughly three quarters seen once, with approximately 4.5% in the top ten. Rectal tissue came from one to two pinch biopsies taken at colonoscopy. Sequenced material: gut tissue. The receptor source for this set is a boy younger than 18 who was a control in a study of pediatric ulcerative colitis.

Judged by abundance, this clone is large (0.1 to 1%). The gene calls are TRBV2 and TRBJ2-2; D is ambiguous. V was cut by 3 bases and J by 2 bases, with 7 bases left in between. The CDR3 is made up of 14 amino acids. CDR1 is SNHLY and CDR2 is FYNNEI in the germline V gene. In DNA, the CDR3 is TGTGCCAGCAGTGAGCAGGTTAACACCGGGGAGCTGTTTTTT. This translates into CASSEQVNTGELFF.

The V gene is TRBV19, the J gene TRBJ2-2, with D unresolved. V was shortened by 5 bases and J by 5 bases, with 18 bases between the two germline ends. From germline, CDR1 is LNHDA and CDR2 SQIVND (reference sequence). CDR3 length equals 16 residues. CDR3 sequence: CASSSLPGAKTGELFF. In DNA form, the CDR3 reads TGTGCCAGTAGTTCTCTCCCGGGTGCCAAAACCGGGGAGCTGTTTTTT.

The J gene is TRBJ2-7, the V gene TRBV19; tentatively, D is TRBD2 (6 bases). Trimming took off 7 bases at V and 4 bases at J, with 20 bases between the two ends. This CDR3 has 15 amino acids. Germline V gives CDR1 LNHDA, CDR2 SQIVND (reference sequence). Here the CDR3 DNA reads TGTGCCAGTACCCTCAGGTCGCAGGGAGGATACGAGCAGTACTTC. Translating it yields CASTLRSQGGYEQYF. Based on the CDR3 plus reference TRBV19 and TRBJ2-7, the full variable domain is DGGITQSPKYLFRKEGQNVTLSCEQNLNHDAMYWYRQDPGQGLRLIYYSQIVNDFQKGDIAEGYSVSREKKESFPLTVTSAQKNPTAFYLCASTLRSQGGYEQYFGPGTRLTVT.

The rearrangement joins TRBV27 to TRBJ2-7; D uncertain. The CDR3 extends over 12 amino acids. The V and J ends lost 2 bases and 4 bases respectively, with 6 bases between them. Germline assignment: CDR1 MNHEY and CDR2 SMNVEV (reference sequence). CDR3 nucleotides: TGTGCCAGCAGTTTACCCAGGTACGAGCAGTACGTC. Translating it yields CASSLPRYEQYV.

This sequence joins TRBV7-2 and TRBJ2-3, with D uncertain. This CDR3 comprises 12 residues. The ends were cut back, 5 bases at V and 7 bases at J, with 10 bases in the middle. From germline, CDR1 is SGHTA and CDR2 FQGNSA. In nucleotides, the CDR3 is TGTGCCAGCAGCCATGCGGCAAATACGCAGTATTTT. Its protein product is CASSHAANTQYF.

The CDR3 bases are TGTGCCAGCAGCGTCGGACTGGCCCAGTCCGAGCAGTACTTC. This translates into CASSVGLAQSEQYF. This rearrangement joins TRBV9 to TRBJ2-7; the D gene is possibly TRBD2 (5 bases). Germline V CDR1 and CDR2: SGDLS, YYNGEE. V was shortened by 2 bases and J by 6 bases, with 15 bases between the two germline ends. This CDR3 region has 14 residues.

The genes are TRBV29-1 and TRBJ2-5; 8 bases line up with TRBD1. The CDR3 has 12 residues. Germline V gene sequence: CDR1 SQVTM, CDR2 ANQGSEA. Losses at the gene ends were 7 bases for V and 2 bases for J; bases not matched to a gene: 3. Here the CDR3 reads CSGNRGQETQYF. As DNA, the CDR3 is TGCAGCGGCAACAGGGGGCAAGAGACCCAGTACTTC.

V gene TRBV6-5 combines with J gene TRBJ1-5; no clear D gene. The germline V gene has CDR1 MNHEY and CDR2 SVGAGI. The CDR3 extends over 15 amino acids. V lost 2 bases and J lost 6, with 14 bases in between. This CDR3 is CASSYVGGGSQPQHF. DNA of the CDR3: TGTGCCAGCAGTTACGTCGGAGGTGGTAGTCAGCCCCAGCATTTT.

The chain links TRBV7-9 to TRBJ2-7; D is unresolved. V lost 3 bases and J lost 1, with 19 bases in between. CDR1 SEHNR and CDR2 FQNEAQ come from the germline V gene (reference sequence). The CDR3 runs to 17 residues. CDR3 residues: CASSFPDGYPLSYEQYF. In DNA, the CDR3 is TGTGCCAGCAGCTTCCCGGACGGCTACCCTCTATCCTACGAGCAGTACTTC.

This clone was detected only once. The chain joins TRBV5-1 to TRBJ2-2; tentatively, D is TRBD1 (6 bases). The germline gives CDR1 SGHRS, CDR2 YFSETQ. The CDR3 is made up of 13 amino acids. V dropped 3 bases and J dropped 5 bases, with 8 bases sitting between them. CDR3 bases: TGCGCCAGCAGCTACACAGGGACCGGGGAGCTGTTTTTT. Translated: CASSYTGTGELFF.